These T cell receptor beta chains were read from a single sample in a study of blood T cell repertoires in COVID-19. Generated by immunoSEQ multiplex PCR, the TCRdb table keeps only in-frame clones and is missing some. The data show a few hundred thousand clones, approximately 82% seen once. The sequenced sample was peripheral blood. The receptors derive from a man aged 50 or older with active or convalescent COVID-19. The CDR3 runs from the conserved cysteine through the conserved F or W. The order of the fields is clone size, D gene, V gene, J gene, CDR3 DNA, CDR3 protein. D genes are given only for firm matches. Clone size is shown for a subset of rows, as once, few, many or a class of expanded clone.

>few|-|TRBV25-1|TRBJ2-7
TGTGCCAGCAGTCTAGCCTACGAGCAGTACTTC
CASSLAYEQYF
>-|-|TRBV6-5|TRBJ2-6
TGTGCCAGCAGTTACGGGGCCGGGTCTGGGGCCAACGTCCTGACTTTC
CASSYGAGSGANVLTF
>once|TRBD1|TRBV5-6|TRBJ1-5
TGTGCCAGCAGCTTGTTCGGGACAGTCAATCAGCCCCAGCATTTT
CASSLFGTVNQPQHF
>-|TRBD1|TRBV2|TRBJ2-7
TGTGCCAGCAGTTGGGGACAGATACTTGCCTACGAGCAGTACTTC
CASSWGQILAYEQYF
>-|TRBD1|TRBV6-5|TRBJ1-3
TGTGCCAGCAGTTACTCCACCGGGACAGCTGGAAACACCATATATTTT
CASSYSTGTAGNTIYF
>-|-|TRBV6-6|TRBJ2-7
TGTGCCAGCAGTTACTCAGGGGAAGGGTACGAGCAGTACTTC
CASSYSGEGYEQYF
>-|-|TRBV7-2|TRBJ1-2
TGTGCCAGCAACCCGACAGTCAACCTTAACTATGGCTACACCTTC
CASNPTVNLNYGYTF
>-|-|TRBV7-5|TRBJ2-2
TGTGTCAGAAGCTTAGAGAATCGGGGGACCGGGGAGCTGTTTTTT
CVRSLENRGTGELFF
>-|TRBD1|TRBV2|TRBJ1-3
TGTGCCAGCAGACAGACAGGGGTAGGAAACACCATATATTTT
CASRQTGVGNTIYF
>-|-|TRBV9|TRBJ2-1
TGTGCCAGCAGCGTAGCCCCTATAGCCGATGAGCAGTTCTTC
CASSVAPIADEQFF
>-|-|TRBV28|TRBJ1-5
TGTGCCAGCACCCTACAGGGTCAGCCCCAGCATTTT
CASTLQGQPQHF
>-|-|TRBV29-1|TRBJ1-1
TGCAGCGTTGAGAAACAGGGCGTTGAAGCTTTCTTT
CSVEKQGVEAFF
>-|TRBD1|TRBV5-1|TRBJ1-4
TGCGCCAGCAGCTTGGCCGGGACAGCCATCGCAACTAATGAAAAACTGTTTTTT
CASSLAGTAIATNEKLFF
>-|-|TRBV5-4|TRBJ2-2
TGTGCCAGCAGCTTGGATGTGAGTTCCGGGGAGCTGTTTTTT
CASSLDVSSGELFF
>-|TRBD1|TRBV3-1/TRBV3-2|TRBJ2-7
TGTGCCAGCAGCCAAAATCGGACAGGCCCCTCCTACGAGCAGTACTTC
CASSQNRTGPSYEQYF
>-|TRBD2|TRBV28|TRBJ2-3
TGTGCCAGCAGGACAACTAGCGGGAGATGGGATACGCAGTATTTT
CASRTTSGRWDTQYF
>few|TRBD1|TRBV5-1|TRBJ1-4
TGCGCCAGCAGCTTGGGGACAGGTGGCTATGAAAAACTGTTTTTT
CASSLGTGGYEKLFF
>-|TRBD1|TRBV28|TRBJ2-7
TGTGCCAGCAGGCTAGGACAGGGTGCCGACGAGCAGTACTTC
CASRLGQGADEQYF
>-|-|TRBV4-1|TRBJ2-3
TGCGCCAGCAGCCAAGATTGGGAGGAGGTTCGGACAGATACGCAGTATTTT
CASSQDWEEVRTDTQYF
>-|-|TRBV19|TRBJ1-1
TGTGCCACTACGGGGGGATTGAACACTGAAGCTTTCTTT
CATTGGLNTEAFF
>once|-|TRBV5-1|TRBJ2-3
TGCGCCAGCAGGAGGGACTTTATCACAGATACGCAGTATTTT
CASRRDFITDTQYF
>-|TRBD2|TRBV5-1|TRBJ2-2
TGCGCCAGCAGCTATCACCCCGGGACTAGCGGGGGGTACGACGGGGAGCTGTTTTTT
CASSYHPGTSGGYDGELFF
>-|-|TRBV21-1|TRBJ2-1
TGTGCCAGCAGCAAAGTGAGGGGGCCCAAATGCCCCAATGAGCAGTTCTTC
CASSKVRGPKCPNEQFF
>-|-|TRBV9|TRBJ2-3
TGTGCCAGCAGCGTCTATGGGGACACATACACAGATACGCAGTATTTT
CASSVYGDTYTDTQYF
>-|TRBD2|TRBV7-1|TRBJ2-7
TGTGCCAGCAGCTCAAACGAGCCGGGACTAGCGGGAGGCAAGGCAACGATTTACTCCTACGAGCAGTACTTC
CASSSNEPGLAGGKATIYSYEQYF
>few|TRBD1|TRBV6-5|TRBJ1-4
TGTGCCAGCAGTCTAGACAGGGTGAATGAAAAACTGTTTTTT
CASSLDRVNEKLFF
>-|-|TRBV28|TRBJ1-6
TGTGCCAGCAGTTCCCCGACGGGTTTATCACCCCTCCACTTT
CASSSPTGLSPLHF
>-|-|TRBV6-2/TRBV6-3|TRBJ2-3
TGTGCCAGCAGTTACACCCGGGGTAGCACAGATACGCAGTATTTT
CASSYTRGSTDTQYF
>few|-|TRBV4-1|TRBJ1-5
TGCGCCAGCAGCCAAAGCCCTCATCAGCCCCAGCATTTT
CASSQSPHQPQHF
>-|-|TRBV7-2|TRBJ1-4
TGTGCCAGCAGCTTAGCCTTAGGGGCGCCCGGTGAAAAACTGTTTTTT
CASSLALGAPGEKLFF
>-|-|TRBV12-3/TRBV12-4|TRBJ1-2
TGTGCCAGCAGTTTGGCAGGCCTCTATGGCTACACCTTC
CASSLAGLYGYTF
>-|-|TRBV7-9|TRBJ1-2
TGTGCCAGCAGCTTAGAGCCTGGGGCCTATCGCTATGGCTACACCTTC
CASSLEPGAYRYGYTF
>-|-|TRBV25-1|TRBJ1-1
TGTGCCAGCAGTAGGTGGGGGGACACTGAAGCTTTCTTT
CASSRWGDTEAFF
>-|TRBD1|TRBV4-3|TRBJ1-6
TGCGCCAGCAGCCAAGAGATTGACAGGGGGTATAATTCACCCCTCCACTTT
CASSQEIDRGYNSPLHF